Listed here are 20 T cell receptor beta chains from one sample, sequenced in a study of OX40 agonist ivuxolimab in advanced cancers. The protocol was immunoSEQ multiplex PCR, while the TCRdb copy is restricted to in-frame clones and leaves out a portion. The data show about 14,000 clones, roughly 79% seen once. The material sequenced was CD4+ or CD8+ T cells sorted from blood, taken in a trial of the OX40 agonist ivuxolimab. Receptor source: an adult with an advanced solid tumor such as melanoma, head and neck, liver or kidney cancer.

The chain employs TRBV5-1 and TRBJ2-1; D is possibly TRBD1 (5 bases). The length of the CDR3 is 14 residues. CDR1 is SGHRS and CDR2 is YFSETQ in the germline V gene. The V end lost 2 bases, the J end lost 5 bases, and 11 bases lay between the germline ends. CDR3 in DNA: TGCGCCAGCAGCTTAGAATACAGGAACAATGAGCAGTTCTTC. Protein: CASSLEYRNNEQFF.

V and J are TRBV5-1 and TRBJ1-2; 7 bases are shared with TRBD1. The CDR3 loop spans 15 amino acids. Germline CDR1 and CDR2: SGHRS and YFSETQ. V trimming: 2 bases; J trimming: 0 bases; junction bases outside the gene matches: 4. CDR3 region: CASSLITGANYGYTF. The CDR3 region has the DNA TGCGCCAGCAGCTTAATAACAGGGGCTAACTATGGCTACACCTTC.

The chain has TRBV11-3 and TRBJ2-7; unclear D gene. CDR1 is SGHNT and CDR2 is YENEEA in the germline V gene. V lost 3 bases and J lost 4, with 13 bases in between. The CDR3 is made up of 14 amino acids. CDR3 nucleotides: TGTGCCAGCAGCTTTGGGCCGGGCGATTACGAGCAGTACTTC. Its protein is CASSFGPGDYEQYF.

V is TRBV6-6 and J is TRBJ2-5, with D possibly TRBD1 on 6 matching bases. Germline values: CDR1 MNHNY, CDR2 SVGAGI (reference sequence). V lost 3 bases and J lost 3, with 11 bases in between. The CDR3 runs 14 residues. CDR3 in DNA: TGTGCCAGCAGTTATCGGGCAGGGGAAGAGACCCAGTACTTC. This encodes CASSYRAGEETQYF.

The chain couples TRBV6-5 to TRBJ2-1; 10 bases align to TRBD2. The CDR3 runs to 15 residues. Germline V gives CDR1 MNHEY, CDR2 SVGAGI. V gave up 8 bases and J gave up 3 bases; unmatched junction bases: 7. The CDR3 DNA follows: TGTGCCAGCGCCATACTAGCGGGATACTACAATGAGCAGTTCTTC. Amino acid sequence: CASAILAGYYNEQFF.

The J gene is TRBJ2-7, the V gene TRBV6-5; TRBD1 matches at 9 bases. V dropped 6 bases and J dropped 1; count of bases not matched to a gene: 7. In germline, CDR1 is MNHEY, CDR2 SVGAGI. The CDR3 sequence is 15 residues long. The CDR3 reads CASRRTGDPSYEQYF. The CDR3 nucleotides read TGTGCCAGCAGGAGGACAGGGGACCCTTCCTACGAGCAGTACTTC.

This chain joins TRBV6-4 and TRBJ2-3; perhaps TRBD2 as D (5 bases). The germline V gene encodes CDR1 MRHNA and CDR2 SNTAGT. The CDR3 runs to 13 residues. V lost 3 bases to trimming and J lost 1 base, with 5 bases between them. CDR3 residues: CASSEEGTDTQYF. Here the CDR3 DNA reads TGTGCCAGCAGTGAGGAGGGCACAGATACGCAGTATTTT.

The chain employs TRBV7-2 and TRBJ2-3, with 7 bases fitting TRBD1. Losses at the gene ends were 3 bases for V and 4 bases for J; bases not matched to a gene: 7. This CDR3 spans 15 amino acids. Per germline, CDR1 SGHTA and CDR2 FQGNSA. The CDR3 DNA reads TGTGCCAGCAGCTTCCAGGGGGATCCCCCAGATACGCAGTATTTT. It is translated as CASSFQGDPPDTQYF.

The chain has TRBV7-2 and TRBJ2-1; D gene uncertain. The CDR3 totals 16 residues. The germline V gene has CDR1 SGHTA and CDR2 FQGNSA. Trimming stripped 0 bases from V and 9 bases from J, with 18 bases between. The CDR3 DNA sequence: TGTGCCAGCAGCTTAGCGGTTCCAGAGTGGTACGGTGAGCAGTTCTTC. As protein: CASSLAVPEWYGEQFF.

The chain employs TRBV5-6 and TRBJ2-1, with D unresolved. Between the trimmed V and J ends, which lost 0 bases and 5 bases, there was a span of 6 bases. The CDR3 has 13 amino acids. Looked up from germline, CDR1 is SGHDT and CDR2 is YYEEEE. The CDR3 region is CASSLVGNNEQFF. The CDR3 bases are TGTGCCAGCAGCTTGGTTGGAAACAATGAGCAGTTCTTC.

The gene calls are TRBV30 and TRBJ2-7; D not certain. This CDR3 region has 13 residues. Germline CDR1 reads GTSNPN; CDR2 reads SVGIG (reference sequence). Trimming removed 5 bases at V and 0 bases at J, with 11 bases between. This chain's CDR3 is CAWSHDGSYEQYF. The CDR3 DNA reads TGTGCCTGGTCCCATGACGGCTCCTACGAGCAGTACTTC.

This chain uses TRBV7-8 with TRBJ1-1; no reliable D call. The length of the CDR3 is 13 residues. Trimming removed 1 base at V and 4 bases at J, with 7 bases between. Germline V lookup: CDR1 SGHVS, CDR2 FQNEAQ. In DNA form, the CDR3 reads TGTGCCAGCAGCTTAGGACGGGTCACTGAAGCTTTCTTT. It yields the protein CASSLGRVTEAFF. Full variable domain (missing parts from reference TRBV7-8 and TRBJ1-1): GAGVSQSPRYKVAKRGQDVALRCDPISGHVSLFWYQQALGQGPEFLTYFQNEAQLDKSGLPSDRFFAERPEGSVSTLKIQRTQQEDSAVYLCASSLGRVTEAFFGQGTRLTVV.

The chain links TRBV21-1 to TRBJ2-3; whether TRBD2, the table's D call, matches the DNA was not checked. TRBV21-1 counts as a pseudogene. The CDR3 runs to 16 residues. In nucleotides, the CDR3 is TGTGCCAGCAGCAAGGCAGCGGGGGGGGGCACAGATACGCAGTATTTT. Encoded protein: CASSKAAGGGTDTQYF.

The chain joins TRBV7-9 to TRBJ2-7, with D possibly matching TRBD1 (5 bases). CDR1 SEHNR and CDR2 FQNEAQ come from the germline V gene (reference sequence). Trimming cost V 3 bases and J 4 bases, with 13 bases left between them. CDR3 size: 14 residues. The CDR3 reads CASSFPGSLYEQYF. The DNA of the CDR3 is TGTGCCAGCAGCTTTCCAGGGTCCCTTTACGAGCAGTACTTC.

The J gene is TRBJ2-7, the V gene TRBV19; the D gene is possibly TRBD2 (6 bases). Trimming took off 3 bases at V and 3 bases at J, with 15 bases between the two ends. Germline loops: CDR1 LNHDA, CDR2 SQIVND (reference sequence). There are 15 residues in the CDR3. DNA for the CDR3: TGTGCCAGTAGTATCCTATTCGGGGGTGACTACGAGCAGTACTTC. Translating gives CASSILFGGDYEQYF.

This rearrangement joins TRBV7-2 to TRBJ2-3, with TRBD2 identical over 9 bases. CDR1 and CDR2 from the germline V gene are SGHTA and FQGNSA. The CDR3 sequence is 15 residues long. The ends lost 4 bases at V and 3 bases at J; junction bases unmatched: 5. The CDR3 spells CASSYGLASTDTQYF. CDR3 DNA: TGTGCCAGCAGCTACGGACTAGCGTCGACAGATACGCAGTATTTT.

The chain recombines TRBV6-6 with TRBJ1-5, with D possibly matching TRBD1 (5 bases). The CDR3 covers 14 residues. Trimming took 6 bases from V and 2 from J, leaving 11 bases between them. In germline, CDR1 is MNHNY, CDR2 SVGAGI (reference sequence). As DNA, the CDR3 is TGTGCCAGCAGGGCTGACAGTGGCAATCAGCCCCAGCATTTT. Residues: CASRADSGNQPQHF.

This clone was observed once. The J gene is TRBJ2-1, the V gene TRBV10-3; 11 nucleotides line up with TRBD2. The V and J ends lost 10 bases and 6 bases, in that order; junction bases with no gene match: 8. This CDR3 is 14 amino acids long. Germline CDR1 and CDR2: ENHRY and SYGVKD. DNA for the CDR3: TGTGCCACCGCACTAGCGGGGGAGGGCAATGAGCAGTTCTTC. Protein sequence: CATALAGEGNEQFF.

This clone was detected a few times. The CDR3: CASSLSPGTAEAFF. The CDR3 DNA reads TGTGCCAGCAGTTTAAGCCCGGGGACAGCTGAAGCTTTCTTT. The chain has TRBV28 and TRBJ1-1; 7 bases align to TRBD1. The CDR3 covers 14 residues. Germline CDR1 MDHEN, CDR2 SYDVKM. V shed 2 bases, J shed 6 bases, and the junction held 6 bases outside the gene matches.

This chain joins TRBV4-1 and TRBJ2-5; no clear D. Near its end, the DNA agrees better with TRBJ2-7, so the J call may be wrong. The germline gives CDR1 MGHRA, CDR2 YSYEKL. The CDR3 has 13 residues. The CDR3, as DNA: TGCGCCAGCAGCCTGATCCGGGTCAGCGAGCAGTACTTC. Protein: CASSLIRVSEQYF.